The 19 T cell receptor beta chains listed next were all sequenced from one sample in a study of cytomegalovirus exposure and HLA in healthy donors. The study ran its PCR with 60 Vbeta and 13 Jbeta primers. Data came from immunoSEQ multiplex PCR; TCRdb stores just in-frame clones and leaves some out. Here the sample spans approximately 80,000 clones, roughly two thirds being singletons. Sequenced sample: PBMCs. These TCRs come from a middle-aged woman in good health and CMV-seropositive.

The sample holds one count of this clone. V usage is TRBV6-5 and J usage is TRBJ2-1; perhaps TRBD2 as D (6 bases). Germline V gives CDR1 MNHEY, CDR2 SVGAGI. The CDR3 length is 11 residues. Here the CDR3 DNA reads TGTGGGACTCGGGGGTACAATGAGCAGTTCTTC. Translated, it gives CGTRGYNEQFF.

V is TRBV27 and J is TRBJ2-3; a weak D match, TRBD2 (5 bases). Trimming took off 3 bases at V and 4 bases at J, with 17 bases between the two ends. Per the germline V gene, CDR1 is MNHEY and CDR2 is SMNVEV (reference sequence). The CDR3 is 16 amino acids. CDR3 coding DNA: TGTGCCAGCAGTTTGGCGGGCTATAGCACCGCAGATACGCAGTATTTT. This translates into CASSLAGYSTADTQYF.

This clone was detected only a few times. V is TRBV27 and J is TRBJ2-7; D perhaps matches TRBD2 (5 bases). Looked up from germline, CDR1 is MNHEY and CDR2 is SMNVEV (reference sequence). This CDR3 has 11 amino acids. V was trimmed by 7 bases and J by 5 bases, leaving 9 bases between them. In DNA form, the CDR3 reads TGTGCCAGCATGGGGAGTCACGAGCAGTACTTC. Translated: CASMGSHEQYF.

The chain has TRBV18 and TRBJ2-1; 15 bases match TRBD2. Germline-derived CDR1 and CDR2 are KGHSH and LQKENI. V lost 3 bases, J lost 9 bases, and 6 bases stayed unmatched. This CDR3 has 16 amino acids. For the CDR3, the DNA is TGTGCCAGCTCACCTTACGGGACTAGCGGGAGGTCTGAGCAGTTCTTC. This encodes CASSPYGTSGRSEQFF.

Details on this clone: Distinct nucleotide sequences in the sample also encode this CDR3. The CDR3 is CASSLTDTGELFF. The CDR3 DNA is TGTGCCAGCAGCTTGACAGATACCGGGGAGCTGTTTTTT. The chain recombines TRBV5-4 with TRBJ2-2; D remains unclear. Germline lookup yields CDR1 SGHNT and CDR2 YYREEE (reference sequence). The germline V and J ends were trimmed by 1 base and 5 bases, with 6 bases remaining between them. The CDR3 runs 13 residues.

The chain couples TRBV5-1 to TRBJ2-1; D unresolved. V was clipped by 4 bases and J by 0 bases, with 11 bases between them. Germline V gene sequence: CDR1 SGHRS, CDR2 YFSETQ. CDR3 length: 15 residues. The chain's CDR3 is CASSTDFSSYNEQFF. DNA of the CDR3: TGCGCCAGCAGCACAGATTTCAGCTCCTACAATGAGCAGTTCTTC.

This clone has only a few counts. The genes are TRBV7-9 and TRBJ1-2; no clear D gene. CDR1 and CDR2 (germline): SEHNR, FQNEAQ (reference sequence). The CDR3 is 14 amino acids. Trimming shortened V by 1 base and J by 2 bases, and 8 bases separated the two germline ends. The CDR3 DNA reads TGTGCCAGCAGCTTAGTTCTCCAGAACTATGGCTACACCTTC. Encoded protein: CASSLVLQNYGYTF. The full variable domain, its missing parts supplied by reference TRBV7-9 and TRBJ1-2, is DTGVSQNPRHKITKRGQNVTFRCDPISEHNRLYWYRQTLGQGPEFLTYFQNEAQLEKSRLLSDRFSAERPKGSFSTLEIQRTEQGDSAMYLCASSLVLQNYGYTFGSGTRLTVV.

This clone was recorded a few times. The V and J genes are TRBV9 and TRBJ2-5; D gene ambiguous. The J call could be wrong; TRBJ2-7 is a better fit for the DNA end. The CDR3 covers 13 residues. Looked up from germline, CDR1 is SGDLS and CDR2 is YYNGEE. Here the CDR3 reads CASSPSRSYEQYF. The CDR3 coding sequence is TGTGCCAGCAGCCCGAGTAGATCCTACGAGCAGTACTTC.

The chain is built from TRBV7-9 and TRBJ1-2; D gene unclear. The germline V gene encodes CDR1 SEHNR and CDR2 FQNEAQ (reference sequence). This CDR3 is built from 14 residues. Between the trimmed V and J ends, which lost 2 bases and 3 bases, there was a span of 10 bases. CDR3 protein: CASSLTAPDYGYTF. DNA for the CDR3: TGTGCCAGCAGCTTAACAGCACCAGACTATGGCTACACCTTC.

The chain is built from TRBV27 and TRBJ2-7; 9 bases align to TRBD1. The CDR3 spans 15 residues. Germline lookup yields CDR1 MNHEY and CDR2 SMNVEV (reference sequence). V lost 6 bases and J lost 0; bases outside the gene matches: 6. CDR3 sequence: CASRQTTGGSYEQYF. The CDR3, as DNA: TGTGCCAGCAGACAAACGACAGGGGGCTCCTACGAGCAGTACTTC.

The rearrangement joins TRBV30 to TRBJ2-2; maybe TRBD1 (5 bases). Trimming removed 3 bases from V and 1 base from J, with 6 bases in between. This CDR3 has 13 amino acids. Per germline, CDR1 GTSNPN and CDR2 SVGIG (reference sequence). The CDR3 sequence: CAWRRGNTGELFF. For the CDR3, the DNA is TGTGCCTGGAGAAGGGGGAACACCGGGGAGCTGTTTTTT.

The chain couples TRBV30 to TRBJ1-1, with D uncertain. CDR1 is GTSNPN, CDR2 SVGIG, per germline (reference sequence). The CDR3 is 14 residues long. Trimming took 4 bases from V and 0 from J, leaving 12 bases between them. The CDR3 protein is CAWTGKSMNTEAFF. The CDR3 DNA follows: TGTGCCTGGACAGGTAAATCAATGAACACTGAAGCTTTCTTT. The full variable domain, in which reference TRBV30 and TRBJ1-1 provide the parts outside the CDR3, is SQTIHQWPATLVQPVGSPLSLECTVEGTSNPNLYWYRQAAGRGLQLLFYSVGIGQISSEVPQNLSASRPQDRQFILSSKKLLLSDSGFYLCAWTGKSMNTEAFFGQGTRLTVV.

This chain uses TRBV6-1 with TRBJ2-6, with D maybe TRBD2 (6 bases). The CDR3 has 16 residues. V dropped 4 bases and J dropped 1 base, with 11 bases sitting between them. Germline loops: CDR1 MNHNS, CDR2 SASEGT. CDR3 region: CASSGGVWSGANVLTF. The CDR3 DNA is TGTGCCAGCAGTGGGGGGGTTTGGTCTGGGGCCAACGTCCTGACTTTC.

V and J are TRBV19 and TRBJ2-2; tentatively, D is TRBD2 (5 bases). V gave up 7 bases and J gave up 5 bases, with 14 bases separating them. The CDR3 is 14 amino acids. Germline-derived CDR1 and CDR2 are LNHDA and SQIVND (reference sequence). The CDR3 DNA reads TGTGCCAGTACGGGATCTTTCCCGACCGGGGAGCTGTTTTTT. It is translated as CASTGSFPTGELFF. The complete variable domain, with remaining parts taken from reference TRBV19 and TRBJ2-2, reads DGGITQSPKYLFRKEGQNVTLSCEQNLNHDAMYWYRQDPGQGLRLIYYSQIVNDFQKGDIAEGYSVSREKKESFPLTVTSAQKNPTAFYLCASTGSFPTGELFFGEGSRLTVL.

This clone showed up just once. V and J are TRBV19 and TRBJ1-2, with TRBD1 as a possible D gene (5 bases). V lost 6 bases and J 3 bases, leaving 17 bases between the germline ends. The germline V gene has CDR1 LNHDA and CDR2 SQIVND (reference sequence). The length of the CDR3 is 15 residues. In DNA form, the CDR3 reads TGTGCCAGTAGGGACACTCCCCGGAGCTACTATGGCTACACCTTC. It encodes CASRDTPRSYYGYTF. Full variable domain (outside the CDR3, taken from reference TRBV19 and TRBJ1-2): DGGITQSPKYLFRKEGQNVTLSCEQNLNHDAMYWYRQDPGQGLRLIYYSQIVNDFQKGDIAEGYSVSREKKESFPLTVTSAQKNPTAFYLCASRDTPRSYYGYTFGSGTRLTVV.

This chain uses TRBV7-2 with TRBJ2-5; the D gene is possibly TRBD1 (6 bases). CDR1 SGHTA and CDR2 FQGNSA come from the germline V gene. This CDR3 is built from 13 residues. Trimming took 4 bases from V and 5 from J, leaving 11 bases between them. This chain's CDR3 is CASSWRQAETQYF. DNA for the CDR3: TGTGCCAGCAGCTGGCGACAGGCCGAGACCCAGTACTTC.

This clone appeared a few times. The rearrangement joins TRBV7-6 to TRBJ2-3; D is uncertain. V shed 5 bases and J shed 6 bases, with 15 bases lying between them. This CDR3 comprises 14 residues. From germline, CDR1 is SGHVS and CDR2 FNYEAQ. The CDR3 region is CASSTIGAHDTQYF. CDR3 DNA sequence: TGTGCCAGCAGCACGATAGGAGCCCATGATACGCAGTATTTT.

This sequence joins TRBV29-1 and TRBJ1-2; TRBD1 might be the D (6 bases). The ends were cut back, 4 bases at V and 0 bases at J, with 21 bases in the middle. The CDR3 has 17 amino acids. The germline gives CDR1 SQVTM, CDR2 ANQGSEA. In DNA, the CDR3 is TGCAGCGTTGCCCCCCGGGGGAGGGGGAGAGCTAACTATGGCTACACCTTC. This sequence encodes CSVAPRGRGRANYGYTF.

The chain recombines TRBV30 with TRBJ2-2, with a weak D call TRBD2 (6 bases). Germline V lookup: CDR1 GTSNPN, CDR2 SVGIG (reference sequence). This CDR3 has 17 residues. With 5 bases removed from V and 6 bases from J, the gap between germline ends came to 25 bases. The DNA of the CDR3 is TGTGCCTGGGAACCGGGGGTGGCGGGGAAATACTCCGGGGAGCTGTTTTTT. This translates into CAWEPGVAGKYSGELFF.